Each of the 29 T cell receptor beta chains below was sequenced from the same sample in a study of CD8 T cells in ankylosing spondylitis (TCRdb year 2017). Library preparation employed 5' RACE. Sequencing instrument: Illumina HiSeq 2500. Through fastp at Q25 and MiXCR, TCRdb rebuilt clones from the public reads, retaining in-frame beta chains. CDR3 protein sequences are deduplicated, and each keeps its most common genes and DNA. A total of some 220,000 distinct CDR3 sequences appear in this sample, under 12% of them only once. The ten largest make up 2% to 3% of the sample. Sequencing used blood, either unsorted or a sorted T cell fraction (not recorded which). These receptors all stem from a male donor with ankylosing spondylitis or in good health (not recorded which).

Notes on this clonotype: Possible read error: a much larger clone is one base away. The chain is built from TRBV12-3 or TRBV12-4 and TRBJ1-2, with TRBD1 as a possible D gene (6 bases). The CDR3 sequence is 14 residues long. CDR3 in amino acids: CASSYRAVDYGHTF. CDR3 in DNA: TGTGCCAGCAGTTACAGGGCGGTTGACTATGGCCACACCTTC.

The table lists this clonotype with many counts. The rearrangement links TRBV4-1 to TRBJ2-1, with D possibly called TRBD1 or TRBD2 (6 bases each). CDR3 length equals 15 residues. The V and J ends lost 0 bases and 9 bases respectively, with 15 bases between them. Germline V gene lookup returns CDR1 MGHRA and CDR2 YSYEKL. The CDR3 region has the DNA TGCGCCAGCAGCCAAGAAGGGGGGCTAGCAGGTGAGCAGTTCTTC. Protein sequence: CASSQEGGLAGEQFF.

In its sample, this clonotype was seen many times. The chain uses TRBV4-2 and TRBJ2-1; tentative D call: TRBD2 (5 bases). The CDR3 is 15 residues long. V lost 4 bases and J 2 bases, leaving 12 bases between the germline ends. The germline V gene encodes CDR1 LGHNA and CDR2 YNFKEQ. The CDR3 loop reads CASSRETGTYNEQFF. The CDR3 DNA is TGTGCCAGCAGCCGAGAGACGGGGACCTACAATGAGCAGTTCTTC.

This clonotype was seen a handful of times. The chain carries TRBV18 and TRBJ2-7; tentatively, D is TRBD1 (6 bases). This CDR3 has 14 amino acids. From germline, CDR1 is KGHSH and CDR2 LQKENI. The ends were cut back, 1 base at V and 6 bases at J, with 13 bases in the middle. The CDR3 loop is CASSPLQGLGEQYF. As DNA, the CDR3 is TGTGCCAGCTCACCACTCCAGGGGCTCGGCGAGCAGTACTTC. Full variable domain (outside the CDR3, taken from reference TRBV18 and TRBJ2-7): NAGVMQNPRHLVRRRGQEARLRCSPMKGHSHVYWYRQLPEEGLKFMVYLQKENIIDESGMPKERFSAEFPKEGPSILRIQQVVRGDSAAYFCASSPLQGLGEQYFGPGTRLTVT.

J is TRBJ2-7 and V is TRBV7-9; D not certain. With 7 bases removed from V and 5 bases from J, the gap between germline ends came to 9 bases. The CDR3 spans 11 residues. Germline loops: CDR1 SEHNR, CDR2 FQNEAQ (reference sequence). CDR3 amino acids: CASTLNNEQYF. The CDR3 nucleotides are TGTGCCAGCACCCTCAATAACGAGCAGTACTTC.

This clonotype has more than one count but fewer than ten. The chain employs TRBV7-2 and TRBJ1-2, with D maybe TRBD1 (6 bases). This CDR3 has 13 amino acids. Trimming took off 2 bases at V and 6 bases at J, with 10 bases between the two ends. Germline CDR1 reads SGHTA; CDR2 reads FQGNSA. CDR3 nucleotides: TGTGCCAGCAGCTTACACAGGGATGATGGCTACACCTTC. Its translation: CASSLHRDDGYTF.

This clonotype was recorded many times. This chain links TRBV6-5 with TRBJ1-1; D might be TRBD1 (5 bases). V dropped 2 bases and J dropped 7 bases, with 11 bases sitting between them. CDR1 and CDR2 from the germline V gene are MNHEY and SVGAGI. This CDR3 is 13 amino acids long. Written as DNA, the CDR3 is TGTGCCAGCAGTTACGGCGGGGGGGGTGAAGCTTTCTTT. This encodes CASSYGGGGEAFF.

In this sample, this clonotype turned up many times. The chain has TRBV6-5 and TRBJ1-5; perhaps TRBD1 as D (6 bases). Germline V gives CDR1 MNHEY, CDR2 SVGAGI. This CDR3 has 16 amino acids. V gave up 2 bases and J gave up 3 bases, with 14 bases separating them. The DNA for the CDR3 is TGTGCCAGCAGTTACCGAAGGACAGCGAACAATCAGCCCCAGCATTTT. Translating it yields CASSYRRTANNQPQHF.

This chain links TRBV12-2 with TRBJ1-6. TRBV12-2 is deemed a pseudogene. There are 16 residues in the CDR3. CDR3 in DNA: TGTGCAAGTCGCCCCCTACACCGCAAGTTGAATTCACCCCTCCACTTT. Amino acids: CASRPLHRKLNSPLHF.

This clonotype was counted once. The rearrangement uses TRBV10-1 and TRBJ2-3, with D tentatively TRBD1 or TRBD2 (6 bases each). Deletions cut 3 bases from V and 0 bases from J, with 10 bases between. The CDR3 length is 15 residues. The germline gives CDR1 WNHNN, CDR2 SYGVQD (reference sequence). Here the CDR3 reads CASSDTGASTDTQYF. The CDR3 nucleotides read TGCGCCAGCAGTGATACGGGGGCCAGCACAGATACGCAGTATTTT.

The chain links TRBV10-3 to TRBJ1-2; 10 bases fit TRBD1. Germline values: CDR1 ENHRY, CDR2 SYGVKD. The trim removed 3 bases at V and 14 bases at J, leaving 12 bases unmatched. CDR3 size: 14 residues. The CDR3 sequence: CAISDGTGVTVGTF. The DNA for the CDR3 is TGTGCCATCAGTGATGGGACAGGGGTCACGGTGGGAACCTTC.

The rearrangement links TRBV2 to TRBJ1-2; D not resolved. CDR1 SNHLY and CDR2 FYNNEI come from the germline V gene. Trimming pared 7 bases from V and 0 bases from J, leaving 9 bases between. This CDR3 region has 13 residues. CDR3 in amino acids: CASKRDANYGYTF. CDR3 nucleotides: TGTGCCAGCAAAAGGGATGCTAACTATGGCTACACCTTC.

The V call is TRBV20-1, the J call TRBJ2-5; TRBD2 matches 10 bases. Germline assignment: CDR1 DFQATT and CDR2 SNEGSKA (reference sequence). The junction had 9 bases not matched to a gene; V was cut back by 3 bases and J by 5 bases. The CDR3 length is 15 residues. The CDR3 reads CSASSLAGDHETQYF. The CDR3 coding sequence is TGCAGTGCTAGTTCCCTAGCGGGAGATCATGAGACCCAGTACTTC.

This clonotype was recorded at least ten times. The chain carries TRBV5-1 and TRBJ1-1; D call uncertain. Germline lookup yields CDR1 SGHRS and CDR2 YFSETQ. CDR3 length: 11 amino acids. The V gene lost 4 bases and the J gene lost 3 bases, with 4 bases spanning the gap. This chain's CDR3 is CASSEDTEAFF. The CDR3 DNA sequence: TGCGCCAGCAGCGAGGACACTGAAGCTTTCTTT.

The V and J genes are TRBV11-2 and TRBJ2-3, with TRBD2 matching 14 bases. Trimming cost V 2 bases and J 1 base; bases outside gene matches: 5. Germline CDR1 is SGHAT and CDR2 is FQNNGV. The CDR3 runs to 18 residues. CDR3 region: CASSLQTSGGGRTDTQYF. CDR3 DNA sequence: TGTGCCAGCAGCTTACAGACTAGCGGGGGGGGACGCACAGATACGCAGTATTTT.

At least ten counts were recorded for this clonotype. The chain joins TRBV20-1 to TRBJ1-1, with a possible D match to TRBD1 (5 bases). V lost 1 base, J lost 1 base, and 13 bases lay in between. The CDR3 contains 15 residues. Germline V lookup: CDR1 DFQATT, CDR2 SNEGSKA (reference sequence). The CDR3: CSARGQGSKNTEAFF. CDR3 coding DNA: TGCAGTGCTAGAGGGCAGGGTAGCAAGAACACTGAAGCTTTCTTT.

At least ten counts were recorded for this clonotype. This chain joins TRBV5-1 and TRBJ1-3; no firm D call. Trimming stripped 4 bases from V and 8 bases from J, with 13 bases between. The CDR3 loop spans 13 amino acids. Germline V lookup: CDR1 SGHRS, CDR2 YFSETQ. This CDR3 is CASSPRSGDTIYF. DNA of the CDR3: TGCGCCAGCAGCCCTCGGAGTGGTGACACCATATATTTT.

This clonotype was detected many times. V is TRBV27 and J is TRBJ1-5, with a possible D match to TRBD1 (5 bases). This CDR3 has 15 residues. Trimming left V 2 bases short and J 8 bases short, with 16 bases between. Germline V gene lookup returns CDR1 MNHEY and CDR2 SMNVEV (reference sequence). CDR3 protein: CASSLGPGGTKPQHF. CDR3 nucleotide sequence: TGTGCCAGCAGTTTAGGTCCGGGGGGTACCAAGCCCCAGCATTTT.

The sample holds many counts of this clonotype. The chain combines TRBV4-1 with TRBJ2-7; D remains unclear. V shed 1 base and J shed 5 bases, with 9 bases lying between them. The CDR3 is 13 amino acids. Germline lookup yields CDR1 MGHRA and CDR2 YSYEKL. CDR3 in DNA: TGCGCCAGCAGCCAAGTGGTTAGGCACGAGCAGTACTTC. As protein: CASSQVVRHEQYF.

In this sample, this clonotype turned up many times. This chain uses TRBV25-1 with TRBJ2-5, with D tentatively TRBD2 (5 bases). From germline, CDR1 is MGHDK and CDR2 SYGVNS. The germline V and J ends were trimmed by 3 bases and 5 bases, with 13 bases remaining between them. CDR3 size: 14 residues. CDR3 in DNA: TGTGCCAGCAGTGATGCCGGAGGTGGGGAGACCCAGTACTTC. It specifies CASSDAGGGETQYF.

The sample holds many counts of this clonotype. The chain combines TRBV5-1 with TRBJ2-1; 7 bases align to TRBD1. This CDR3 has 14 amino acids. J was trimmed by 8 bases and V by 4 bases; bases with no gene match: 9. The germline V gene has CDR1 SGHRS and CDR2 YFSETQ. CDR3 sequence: CASSPNTGADEQFF. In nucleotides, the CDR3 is TGCGCCAGCAGCCCTAATACAGGGGCCGATGAGCAGTTCTTC. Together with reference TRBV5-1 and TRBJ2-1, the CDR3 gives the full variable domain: KAGVTQTPRYLIKTRGQQVTLSCSPISGHRSVSWYQQTPGQGLQFLFEYFSETQRNKGNFPGRFSGRQFSNSRSEMNVSTLELGDSALYLCASSPNTGADEQFFGPGTRLTVL.

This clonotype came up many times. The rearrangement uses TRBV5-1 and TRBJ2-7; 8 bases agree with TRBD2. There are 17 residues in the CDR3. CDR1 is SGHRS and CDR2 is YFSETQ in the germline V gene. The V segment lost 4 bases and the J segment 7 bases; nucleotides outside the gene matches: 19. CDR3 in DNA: TGCGCCAGCAGCCCCCAGTTCGCGGGAGGCGCCTCGTATGAGCAGTACTTC. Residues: CASSPQFAGGASYEQYF.

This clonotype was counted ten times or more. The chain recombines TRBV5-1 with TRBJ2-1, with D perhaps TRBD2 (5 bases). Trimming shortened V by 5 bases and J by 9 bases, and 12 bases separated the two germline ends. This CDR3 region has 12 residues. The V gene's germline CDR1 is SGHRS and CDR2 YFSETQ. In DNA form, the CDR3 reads TGCGCCAGCAGGGAGGAGTCGGCTGAGCAGTTCTTC. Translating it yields CASREESAEQFF.

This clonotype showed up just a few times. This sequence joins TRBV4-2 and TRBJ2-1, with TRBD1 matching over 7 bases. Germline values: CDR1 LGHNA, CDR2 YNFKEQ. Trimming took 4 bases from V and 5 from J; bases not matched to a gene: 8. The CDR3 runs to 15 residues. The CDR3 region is CASSPQGSVNNEQFF. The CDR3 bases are TGTGCCAGCAGCCCACAGGGGAGTGTTAACAATGAGCAGTTCTTC.

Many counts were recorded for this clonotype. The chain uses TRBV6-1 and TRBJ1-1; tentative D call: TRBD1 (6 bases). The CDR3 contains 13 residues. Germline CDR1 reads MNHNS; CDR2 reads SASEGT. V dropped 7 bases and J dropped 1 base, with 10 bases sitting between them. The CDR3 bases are TGTGCCAGCACCTCGACAGGGAACACTGAAGCTTTCTTT. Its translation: CASTSTGNTEAFF.

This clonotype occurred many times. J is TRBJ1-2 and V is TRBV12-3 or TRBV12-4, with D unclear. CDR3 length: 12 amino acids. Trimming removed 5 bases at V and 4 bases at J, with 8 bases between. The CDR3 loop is CASSQQSYGYTF. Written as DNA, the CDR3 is TGTGCCAGCAGTCAGCAGTCCTATGGCTACACCTTC.

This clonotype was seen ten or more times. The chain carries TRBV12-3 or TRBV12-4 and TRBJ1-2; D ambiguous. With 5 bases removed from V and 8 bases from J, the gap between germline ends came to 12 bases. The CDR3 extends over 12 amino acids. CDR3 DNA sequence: TGTGCCAGCAGTCGGAGTGGAGGAGGCTACACCTTC. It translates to CASSRSGGGYTF.

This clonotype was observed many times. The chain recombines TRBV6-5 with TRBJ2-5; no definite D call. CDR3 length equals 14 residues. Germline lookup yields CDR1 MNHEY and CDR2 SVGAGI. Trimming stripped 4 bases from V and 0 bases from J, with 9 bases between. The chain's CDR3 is CASSFSGNQETQYF. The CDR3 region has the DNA TGTGCCAGCAGTTTCTCAGGAAACCAAGAGACCCAGTACTTC.

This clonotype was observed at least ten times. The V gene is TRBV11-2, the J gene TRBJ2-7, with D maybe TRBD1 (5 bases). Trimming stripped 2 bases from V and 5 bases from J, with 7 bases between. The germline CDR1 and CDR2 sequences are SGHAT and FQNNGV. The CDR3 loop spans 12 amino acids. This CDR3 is CASSLKGNEQYF. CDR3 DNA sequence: TGTGCCAGCAGCTTAAAGGGGAACGAGCAGTACTTC.